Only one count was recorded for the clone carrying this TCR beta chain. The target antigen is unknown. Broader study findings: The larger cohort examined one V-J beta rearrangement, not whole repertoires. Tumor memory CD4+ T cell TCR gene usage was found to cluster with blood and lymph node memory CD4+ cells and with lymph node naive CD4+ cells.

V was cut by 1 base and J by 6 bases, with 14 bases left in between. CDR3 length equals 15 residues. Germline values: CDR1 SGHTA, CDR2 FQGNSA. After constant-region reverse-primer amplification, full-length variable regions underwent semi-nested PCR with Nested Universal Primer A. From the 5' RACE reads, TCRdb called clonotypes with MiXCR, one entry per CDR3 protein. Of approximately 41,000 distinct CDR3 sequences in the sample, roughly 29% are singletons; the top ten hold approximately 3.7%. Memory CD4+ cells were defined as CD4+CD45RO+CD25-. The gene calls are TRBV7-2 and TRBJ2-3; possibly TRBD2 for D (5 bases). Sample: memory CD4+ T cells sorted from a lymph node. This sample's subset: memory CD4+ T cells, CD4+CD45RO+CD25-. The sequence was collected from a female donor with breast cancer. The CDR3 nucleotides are TGTGCCAGCAGCTTAGATGTCGGGATGAAGGATACGCAGTATTTT. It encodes CASSLDVGMKDTQYF.